This T cell receptor beta chain was documented in a study of blood T cells in healthy people across ages. Findings of the study overall: TCR beta diversity was tightly associated with the proportion of naive T cells.

Caucasian individuals from Russia who were healthy and aged roughly 6 to 95 acted as donors. This clonotype showed up just a few times. Antigen unknown. Through a sample-barcoded 5' primer and a J-beta primer mix, a second PCR was run for 7 to 11 cycles. TCRdb reprocessed the 5' RACE reads with MiXCR, giving one entry per CDR3 protein. The repertoire consists of hundreds of thousands of distinct CDR3 sequences, with around 25% occurring once and the leading ten covering under 9.5%. These data also featured in a second study, about T cells of mothers and their children. That report adds: Donors were three healthy Caucasian mothers and their six children. The study obtained over 9.5 million TCR beta CDR3 reads per mother and 2.5 million to 3.5 million per child.

Sequences were obtained from blood. The clonotype comes from a boy between 10 and 17 years old in good health.

CDR3 residues: CASSLGSSGGYSYNEQFF. CDR3 DNA sequence: TGTGCCAGCAGCTTAGGCTCTAGCGGGGGGTACTCCTACAATGAGCAGTTCTTC. The V call is TRBV13, the J call TRBJ2-1; 11 positions agree with TRBD2. The CDR3 has 18 amino acids. Trimming at V came to 0 bases and at J to 0 bases, leaving 4 bases not matched to a gene. Germline CDR1 and CDR2: PRHDT and FYEKMQ (reference sequence). The variable domain in full, with the rest retrieved from reference TRBV13 and TRBJ2-1, is AAGVIQSPRHLIKEKRETATLKCYPIPRHDTVYWYQQGPGQDPQFLISFYEKMQSDKGSIPDRFSAQQFSDYHSELNMSSLELGDSALYFCASSLGSSGGYSYNEQFFGPGTRLTVL.